This T cell receptor (beta chain) was obtained from a study of blood T cell repertoires in COVID-19 (TCRdb year 2020). General notes on the study: Samples covering the acute and convalescent phases of COVID-19 were provided by collaborators in the United States, Italy and Spain. The prospective study material was composed of cDNA or gDNA derived from T cells, B-cell-depleted T cells, or PBMCs. The dataset comprised deeply sampled blood TCRbeta repertoires from subjects exposed to, actively infected with, or recovered from COVID-19. The repertoires were released in a freely available public database intended as a resource for research on the immune response to SARS-CoV-2. The samples were drawn from two sources: the first 160 participants of the ongoing ImmuneRACE study, and fewer than 1,500 subjects contributed by 6 global collaborators. Nearly every sample came with metadata listing a de-identified subject ID, COVID-19 status, age in years and sex. HLA class I and class II types, where available, came from metadata supplied by the sample provider rather than from assay-based typing. Results and caveats for the whole study, not just this receptor: Clinical and demographic metadata were provided uncurated, with the amount varying by source and participant.

The immunoSEQ Assay, a bias-controlled multiplex PCR, was used to amplify TCRbeta CDR3 regions from genomic DNA. The source study handled its data this way. Nucleated cell counts per sample were estimated from amplification of reference gene primers within the assay. To quantify the absolute abundance of each unique TCRbeta CDR3 rearrangement, sequence reads were collapsed and filtered. For each sample, productive Simpson clonality was calculated by taking the square root of Simpson's diversity index across productive rearrangements. Entries here come from immuneACCESS through TCRdb and include only in-frame sequences with V and J called. Some clones fail to appear in such tables; in the studies checked, an unresolved V gene covers under half of the shortfall, and the cause of the remainder is unknown. V, J and clone size derive from that table, while D and trimming were established from the DNA sequence. The sample has approximately 300,000 clones on record, 92% of them singletons. The leading ten clones occupy less than 20% of the sample.

Concerning this clone: The specificity of this receptor is unknown. Base quality data are lacking; no much larger clone is found one base away.

Trimming leaves V shorter by 4 bases and J shorter by 5 bases, with the junction holding 2 bases beyond the gene matches. The germline V gene (reference sequence) specifies SGHNT as CDR1 and YYREEE as CDR2. The cysteine opens and the phenylalanine closes a CDR3 of 14 amino acids. Of the read, only the CDR3 DNA is kept; its 42 bases are in frame from base 1. Enrolling through a virtual design, the prospective study's participants ranged in age from roughly 18 to 95 years and lived across 24 United States geographic areas. Cohort assignment in the prospective study relied on participant-reported clinical history from a screening survey and a study questionnaire. ImmuneRACE Cohort 3 recovered participants were defined by two consecutive negative NP/OP PCR tests, healthcare professional clearance, or symptom resolution. In the prospective study, mobile phlebotomists collected whole blood, serum and a nasopharyngeal or oropharyngeal swab from each participant. Participants in the prospective study had the option to provide additional blood draws and questionnaires over a 2-month period. Before DNA extraction, prospective study blood samples were shipped either frozen or at room temperature.

This sequence originates from a woman in her 30s who had recovered from COVID-19. Sequencing input: PBMCs or T cells enriched from blood (not recorded which). The chain couples TRBV5-4 to TRBJ2-2, with 10 middle bases fitting TRBD2. The CDR3 loop reads CASSQGLATGELFF. The DNA sequence follows: TGTGCCAGCAGCCAGGGACTAGCGACCGGGGAGCTGTTTTTT.